This T cell receptor beta chain appears in the sequencing data of a study of shared clonotypes between healthy human individuals. Whole-study context: CD8 memory received one plate per donor, CD8 naive two, CD4 memory three and CD4 naive three.

Study results and caveats: Limited genetic and exposure-history diversity came from having few donors. The study found roughly 5% of naive CD4 clonotypes shared across several donors.

Naive CD8 cells were CD45RO-negative, positively selected for CCR7, excluding terminally differentiated effector memory CD45RA+ cells. As concerns this clone: No antigen is known for it.

Germline-derived CDR1 and CDR2 are MGHDK and SYGVNS. This CDR3 is built from 15 residues. Deletions cut 2 bases from V and 0 bases from J, with 10 bases between. The data were produced by immunoSEQ multiplex PCR, yet TCRdb's version contains in-frame clones alone and is incomplete. The profile shows millions of clones, under 95% of them singletons. This TCR was recovered from a man in his late teens or twenties in good health. Some clones in this sample may be carry-over from other donors' samples. Sequences were obtained from naive CD8+ T cells from PBMCs. The rearrangement links TRBV25-1 to TRBJ1-1, with D possibly matching TRBD1 (5 bases). In DNA, the CDR3 is TGTGCCAGCAGTGAAAGCCGGACATTGAACACTGAAGCTTTCTTT. Translated: CASSESRTLNTEAFF. The whole variable domain, filled in from reference TRBV25-1 and TRBJ1-1, reads EADIYQTPRYLVIGTGKKITLECSQTMGHDKMYWYQQDPGMELHLIHYSYGVNSTEKGDLSSESTVSRIRTEHFPLTLESARPSHTSQYLCASSESRTLNTEAFFGQGTRLTVV.